The clone carrying this T cell receptor beta chain has more than one count but fewer than ten. This sample is part of a study of CXCR4 blockade with PD-1 therapy in pancreatic cancer. TCRdb keeps only in-frame clones here, not all; method: immunoSEQ multiplex PCR. Of roughly 420 clones in the sample, around 66% were seen once. V was cut by 5 bases and J by 0 bases, with 8 bases left in between. The CDR3 runs 14 residues. The germline V gene encodes CDR1 KGHSH and CDR2 LQKENI. Here the sequenced sample was tumor tissue, taken before culture. The rearrangement links TRBV18 to TRBJ1-5; D uncertain. The TCR comes from a human donor with pancreatic ductal adenocarcinoma. The CDR3 sequence: CASSLEYSNQPQHF. The CDR3 DNA reads TGTGCCAGCTCATTGGAGTATAGCAATCAGCCCCAGCATTTT.